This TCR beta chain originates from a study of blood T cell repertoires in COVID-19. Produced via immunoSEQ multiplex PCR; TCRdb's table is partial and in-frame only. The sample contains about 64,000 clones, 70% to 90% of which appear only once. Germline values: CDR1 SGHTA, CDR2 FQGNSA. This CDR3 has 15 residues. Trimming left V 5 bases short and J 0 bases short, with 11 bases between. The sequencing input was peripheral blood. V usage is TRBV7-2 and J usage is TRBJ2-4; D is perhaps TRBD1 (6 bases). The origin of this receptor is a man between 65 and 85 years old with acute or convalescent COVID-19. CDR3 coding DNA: TGTGCCAGCAGCGATGGACAGCTAGCCAAAAACATTCAGTACTTC. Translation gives CASSDGQLAKNIQYF.